The 2 T cell receptor beta chains given below trace back to one sample, sequenced in a study of tumor and adjacent non-tumor tissue in lung cancer. No cell sorting was done before RNA was extracted from the tissue. A modified ARM-PCR protocol with three rounds of nested PCR amplified TCRbeta. Each CDR3 protein gets one entry after TCRdb re-called the multiplex PCR reads with MiXCR. This sample has over 60,000 distinct CDR3 sequences, with 60% to 75% found just once. The sequenced material came from lung tumor tissue. The receptor source for this set is a man in his sixties with non-small cell lung cancer.

Concerning this clonotype itself: The junction and the germline gene differ at one end; a read error may be behind it. J is TRBJ1-1 and V is TRBV20-1; D not resolved. The CDR3 is made up of 11 amino acids. CDR1 and CDR2 (germline): DFQATT, SNEGSKA (reference sequence). The CDR3 here is CSVTGNTGAFF. CDR3 in DNA: TGCAGTGTTACGGGGAACACTGGAGCTTTCTTT.

Concerning this clonotype: A read error is likely, as this CDR3 ends without the conserved phenylalanine or tryptophan. This chain connects TRBV18 to TRBJ2-5, with TRBD1 matching 8 bases. The CDR3 has 14 residues. In germline, CDR1 is KGHSH, CDR2 LQKENI. The V gene end was trimmed by 8 bases and the J gene end by 1 base; junction bases not matched to a gene: 6. CDR3 sequence (DNA): TGTGCCAGCGCAGAGGGGACAGGCCAAGAGACCCAGTACTTA. Its translation: CASAEGTGQETQYL.